This T cell receptor (beta chain) is from a study of T cell responses to AZD1222 COVID-19 vaccine. Findings and caveats of the study: Once two AZD1222 doses were given, Spike-specific TCR breadth and depth went up. Possibly, clonal diversity was underestimated; donors were largely white British and included more females. Mapped onto spike, vaccine-associated CD4 TCRs spanned it and were dominant at 160-218 and 743-854.

Data came from immunoSEQ multiplex PCR; TCRdb stores just in-frame clones and leaves some out. The sample records tens of thousands of clones, just under 90% being singletons. Note on this clone: Its target is not known.

The length of the CDR3 is 19 residues. Germline values: CDR1 LGHNA, CDR2 YSLEER. Germline trimming cut 0 bases from V and 4 bases from J; bases unmatched to any gene: 14. This TCR was recovered from an adult in good health. The chain recombines TRBV4-3 with TRBJ1-2, with 10 nucleotides matching TRBD1. Sequences were derived from peripheral blood, sampled on day 0 of MenACWY control vaccination. The CDR3: CASSQEIWGQGPTPYGYTF. CDR3 coding DNA: TGCGCCAGCAGCCAAGAGATCTGGGGACAGGGGCCGACACCCTATGGCTACACCTTC.